This T cell receptor beta chain stems from a study of cytomegalovirus exposure and HLA in healthy donors. Study-level results: It was approximately 150 TCR beta chains that were listed as cytomegalovirus-associated.

Some clones are missing from TCRdb's copy, which holds only in-frame ones; the method was immunoSEQ multiplex PCR. The repertoire holds about 71,000 clones, with about 95% as singletons. J lost 6 bases, V lost 4 bases, and 6 bases had no gene match. Germline-derived CDR1 and CDR2 are SGHNT and YENEEA. CDR3 length: 15 residues. In regard to this clone: Its antigen is undetermined.

Specimen: PBMCs. The clonotype was recovered from a woman under 30 in good health and CMV-seronegative. V is TRBV11-3 and J is TRBJ2-5; TRBD1 agrees at 12 bases. The CDR3 bases are TGTGCCAGCAGCTCGGGACAGGGGGCTGGGAAGACCCAGTACTTC. Translating gives CASSSGQGAGKTQYF.